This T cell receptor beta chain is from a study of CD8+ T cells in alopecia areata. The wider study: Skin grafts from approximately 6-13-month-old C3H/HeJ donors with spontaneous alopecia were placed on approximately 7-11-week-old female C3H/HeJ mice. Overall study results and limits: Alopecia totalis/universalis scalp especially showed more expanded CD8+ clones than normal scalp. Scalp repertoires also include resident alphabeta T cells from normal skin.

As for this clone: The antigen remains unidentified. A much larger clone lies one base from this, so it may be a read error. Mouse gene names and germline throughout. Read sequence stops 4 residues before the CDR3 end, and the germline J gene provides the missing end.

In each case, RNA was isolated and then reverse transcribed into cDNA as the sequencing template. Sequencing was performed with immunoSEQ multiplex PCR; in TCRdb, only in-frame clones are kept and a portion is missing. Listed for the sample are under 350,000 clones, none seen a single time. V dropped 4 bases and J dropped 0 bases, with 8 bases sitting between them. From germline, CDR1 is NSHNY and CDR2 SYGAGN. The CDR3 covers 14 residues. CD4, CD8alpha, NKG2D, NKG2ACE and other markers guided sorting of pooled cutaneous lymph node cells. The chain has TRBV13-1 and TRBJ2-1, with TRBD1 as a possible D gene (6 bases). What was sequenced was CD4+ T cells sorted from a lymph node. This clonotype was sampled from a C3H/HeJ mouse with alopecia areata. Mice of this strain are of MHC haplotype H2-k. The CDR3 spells CASSQQGNYAEQFF. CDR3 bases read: TGTGCCAGCAGTCAACAGGGTAACTATGCT.